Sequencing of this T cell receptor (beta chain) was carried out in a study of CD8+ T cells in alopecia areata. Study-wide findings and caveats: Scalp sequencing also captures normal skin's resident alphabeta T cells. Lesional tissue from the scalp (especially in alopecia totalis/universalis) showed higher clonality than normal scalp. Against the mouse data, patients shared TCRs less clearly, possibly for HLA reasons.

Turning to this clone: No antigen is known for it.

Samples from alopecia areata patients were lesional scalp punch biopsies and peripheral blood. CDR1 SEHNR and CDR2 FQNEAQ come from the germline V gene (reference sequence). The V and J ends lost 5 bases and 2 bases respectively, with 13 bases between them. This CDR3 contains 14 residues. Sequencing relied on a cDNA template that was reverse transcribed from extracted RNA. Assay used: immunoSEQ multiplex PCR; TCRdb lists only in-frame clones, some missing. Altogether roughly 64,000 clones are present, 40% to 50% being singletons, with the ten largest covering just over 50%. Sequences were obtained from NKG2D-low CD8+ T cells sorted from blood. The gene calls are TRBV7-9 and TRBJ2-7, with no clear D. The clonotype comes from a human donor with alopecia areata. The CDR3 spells CASSHLLPPYEQYF. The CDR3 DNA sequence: TGTGCCAGCAGCCACCTCCTCCCACCCTACGAGCAGTACTTC.